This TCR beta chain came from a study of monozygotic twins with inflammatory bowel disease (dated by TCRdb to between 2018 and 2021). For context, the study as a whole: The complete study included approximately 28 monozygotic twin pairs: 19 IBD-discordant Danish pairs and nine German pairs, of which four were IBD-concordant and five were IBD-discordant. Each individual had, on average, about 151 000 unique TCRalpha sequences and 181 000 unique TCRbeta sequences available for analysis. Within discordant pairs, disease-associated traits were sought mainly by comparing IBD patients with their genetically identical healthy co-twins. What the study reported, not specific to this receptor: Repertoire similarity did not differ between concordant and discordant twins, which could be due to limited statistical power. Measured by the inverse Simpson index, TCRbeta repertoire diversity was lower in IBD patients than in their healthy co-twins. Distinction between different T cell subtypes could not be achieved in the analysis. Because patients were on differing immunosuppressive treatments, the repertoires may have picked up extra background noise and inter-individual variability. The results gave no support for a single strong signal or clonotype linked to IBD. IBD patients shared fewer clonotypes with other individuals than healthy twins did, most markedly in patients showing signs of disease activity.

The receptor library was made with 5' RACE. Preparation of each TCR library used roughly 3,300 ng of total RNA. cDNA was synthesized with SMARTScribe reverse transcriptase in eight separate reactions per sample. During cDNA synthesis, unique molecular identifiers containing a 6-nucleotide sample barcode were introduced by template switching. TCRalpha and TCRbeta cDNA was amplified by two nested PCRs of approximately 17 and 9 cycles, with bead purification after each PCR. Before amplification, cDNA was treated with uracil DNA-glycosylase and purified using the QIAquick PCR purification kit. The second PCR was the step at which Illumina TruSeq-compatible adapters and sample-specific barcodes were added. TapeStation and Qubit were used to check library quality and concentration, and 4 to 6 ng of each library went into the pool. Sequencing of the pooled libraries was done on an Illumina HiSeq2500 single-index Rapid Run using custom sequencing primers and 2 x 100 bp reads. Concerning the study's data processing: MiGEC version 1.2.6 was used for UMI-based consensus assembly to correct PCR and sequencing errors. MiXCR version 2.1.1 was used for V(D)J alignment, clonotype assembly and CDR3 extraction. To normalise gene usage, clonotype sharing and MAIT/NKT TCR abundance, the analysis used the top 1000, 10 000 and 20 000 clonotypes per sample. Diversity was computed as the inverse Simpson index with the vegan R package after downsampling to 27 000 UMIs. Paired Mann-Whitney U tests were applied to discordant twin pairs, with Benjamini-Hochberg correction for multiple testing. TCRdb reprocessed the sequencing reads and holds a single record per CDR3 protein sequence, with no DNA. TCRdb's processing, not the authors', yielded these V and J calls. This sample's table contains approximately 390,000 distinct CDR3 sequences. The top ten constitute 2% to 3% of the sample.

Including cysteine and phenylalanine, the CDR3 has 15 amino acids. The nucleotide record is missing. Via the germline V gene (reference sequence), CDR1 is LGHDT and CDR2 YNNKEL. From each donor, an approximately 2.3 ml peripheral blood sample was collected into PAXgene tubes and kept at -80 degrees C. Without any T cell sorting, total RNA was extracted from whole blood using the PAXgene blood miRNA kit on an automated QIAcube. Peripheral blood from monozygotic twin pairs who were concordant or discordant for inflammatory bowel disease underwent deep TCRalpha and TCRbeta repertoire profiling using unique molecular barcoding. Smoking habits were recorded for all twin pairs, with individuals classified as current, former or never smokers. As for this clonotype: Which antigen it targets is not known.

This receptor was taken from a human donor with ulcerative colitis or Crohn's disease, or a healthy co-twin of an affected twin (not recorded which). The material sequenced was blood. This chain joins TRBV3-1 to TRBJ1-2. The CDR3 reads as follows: CASTGYRGLGYGYTF.